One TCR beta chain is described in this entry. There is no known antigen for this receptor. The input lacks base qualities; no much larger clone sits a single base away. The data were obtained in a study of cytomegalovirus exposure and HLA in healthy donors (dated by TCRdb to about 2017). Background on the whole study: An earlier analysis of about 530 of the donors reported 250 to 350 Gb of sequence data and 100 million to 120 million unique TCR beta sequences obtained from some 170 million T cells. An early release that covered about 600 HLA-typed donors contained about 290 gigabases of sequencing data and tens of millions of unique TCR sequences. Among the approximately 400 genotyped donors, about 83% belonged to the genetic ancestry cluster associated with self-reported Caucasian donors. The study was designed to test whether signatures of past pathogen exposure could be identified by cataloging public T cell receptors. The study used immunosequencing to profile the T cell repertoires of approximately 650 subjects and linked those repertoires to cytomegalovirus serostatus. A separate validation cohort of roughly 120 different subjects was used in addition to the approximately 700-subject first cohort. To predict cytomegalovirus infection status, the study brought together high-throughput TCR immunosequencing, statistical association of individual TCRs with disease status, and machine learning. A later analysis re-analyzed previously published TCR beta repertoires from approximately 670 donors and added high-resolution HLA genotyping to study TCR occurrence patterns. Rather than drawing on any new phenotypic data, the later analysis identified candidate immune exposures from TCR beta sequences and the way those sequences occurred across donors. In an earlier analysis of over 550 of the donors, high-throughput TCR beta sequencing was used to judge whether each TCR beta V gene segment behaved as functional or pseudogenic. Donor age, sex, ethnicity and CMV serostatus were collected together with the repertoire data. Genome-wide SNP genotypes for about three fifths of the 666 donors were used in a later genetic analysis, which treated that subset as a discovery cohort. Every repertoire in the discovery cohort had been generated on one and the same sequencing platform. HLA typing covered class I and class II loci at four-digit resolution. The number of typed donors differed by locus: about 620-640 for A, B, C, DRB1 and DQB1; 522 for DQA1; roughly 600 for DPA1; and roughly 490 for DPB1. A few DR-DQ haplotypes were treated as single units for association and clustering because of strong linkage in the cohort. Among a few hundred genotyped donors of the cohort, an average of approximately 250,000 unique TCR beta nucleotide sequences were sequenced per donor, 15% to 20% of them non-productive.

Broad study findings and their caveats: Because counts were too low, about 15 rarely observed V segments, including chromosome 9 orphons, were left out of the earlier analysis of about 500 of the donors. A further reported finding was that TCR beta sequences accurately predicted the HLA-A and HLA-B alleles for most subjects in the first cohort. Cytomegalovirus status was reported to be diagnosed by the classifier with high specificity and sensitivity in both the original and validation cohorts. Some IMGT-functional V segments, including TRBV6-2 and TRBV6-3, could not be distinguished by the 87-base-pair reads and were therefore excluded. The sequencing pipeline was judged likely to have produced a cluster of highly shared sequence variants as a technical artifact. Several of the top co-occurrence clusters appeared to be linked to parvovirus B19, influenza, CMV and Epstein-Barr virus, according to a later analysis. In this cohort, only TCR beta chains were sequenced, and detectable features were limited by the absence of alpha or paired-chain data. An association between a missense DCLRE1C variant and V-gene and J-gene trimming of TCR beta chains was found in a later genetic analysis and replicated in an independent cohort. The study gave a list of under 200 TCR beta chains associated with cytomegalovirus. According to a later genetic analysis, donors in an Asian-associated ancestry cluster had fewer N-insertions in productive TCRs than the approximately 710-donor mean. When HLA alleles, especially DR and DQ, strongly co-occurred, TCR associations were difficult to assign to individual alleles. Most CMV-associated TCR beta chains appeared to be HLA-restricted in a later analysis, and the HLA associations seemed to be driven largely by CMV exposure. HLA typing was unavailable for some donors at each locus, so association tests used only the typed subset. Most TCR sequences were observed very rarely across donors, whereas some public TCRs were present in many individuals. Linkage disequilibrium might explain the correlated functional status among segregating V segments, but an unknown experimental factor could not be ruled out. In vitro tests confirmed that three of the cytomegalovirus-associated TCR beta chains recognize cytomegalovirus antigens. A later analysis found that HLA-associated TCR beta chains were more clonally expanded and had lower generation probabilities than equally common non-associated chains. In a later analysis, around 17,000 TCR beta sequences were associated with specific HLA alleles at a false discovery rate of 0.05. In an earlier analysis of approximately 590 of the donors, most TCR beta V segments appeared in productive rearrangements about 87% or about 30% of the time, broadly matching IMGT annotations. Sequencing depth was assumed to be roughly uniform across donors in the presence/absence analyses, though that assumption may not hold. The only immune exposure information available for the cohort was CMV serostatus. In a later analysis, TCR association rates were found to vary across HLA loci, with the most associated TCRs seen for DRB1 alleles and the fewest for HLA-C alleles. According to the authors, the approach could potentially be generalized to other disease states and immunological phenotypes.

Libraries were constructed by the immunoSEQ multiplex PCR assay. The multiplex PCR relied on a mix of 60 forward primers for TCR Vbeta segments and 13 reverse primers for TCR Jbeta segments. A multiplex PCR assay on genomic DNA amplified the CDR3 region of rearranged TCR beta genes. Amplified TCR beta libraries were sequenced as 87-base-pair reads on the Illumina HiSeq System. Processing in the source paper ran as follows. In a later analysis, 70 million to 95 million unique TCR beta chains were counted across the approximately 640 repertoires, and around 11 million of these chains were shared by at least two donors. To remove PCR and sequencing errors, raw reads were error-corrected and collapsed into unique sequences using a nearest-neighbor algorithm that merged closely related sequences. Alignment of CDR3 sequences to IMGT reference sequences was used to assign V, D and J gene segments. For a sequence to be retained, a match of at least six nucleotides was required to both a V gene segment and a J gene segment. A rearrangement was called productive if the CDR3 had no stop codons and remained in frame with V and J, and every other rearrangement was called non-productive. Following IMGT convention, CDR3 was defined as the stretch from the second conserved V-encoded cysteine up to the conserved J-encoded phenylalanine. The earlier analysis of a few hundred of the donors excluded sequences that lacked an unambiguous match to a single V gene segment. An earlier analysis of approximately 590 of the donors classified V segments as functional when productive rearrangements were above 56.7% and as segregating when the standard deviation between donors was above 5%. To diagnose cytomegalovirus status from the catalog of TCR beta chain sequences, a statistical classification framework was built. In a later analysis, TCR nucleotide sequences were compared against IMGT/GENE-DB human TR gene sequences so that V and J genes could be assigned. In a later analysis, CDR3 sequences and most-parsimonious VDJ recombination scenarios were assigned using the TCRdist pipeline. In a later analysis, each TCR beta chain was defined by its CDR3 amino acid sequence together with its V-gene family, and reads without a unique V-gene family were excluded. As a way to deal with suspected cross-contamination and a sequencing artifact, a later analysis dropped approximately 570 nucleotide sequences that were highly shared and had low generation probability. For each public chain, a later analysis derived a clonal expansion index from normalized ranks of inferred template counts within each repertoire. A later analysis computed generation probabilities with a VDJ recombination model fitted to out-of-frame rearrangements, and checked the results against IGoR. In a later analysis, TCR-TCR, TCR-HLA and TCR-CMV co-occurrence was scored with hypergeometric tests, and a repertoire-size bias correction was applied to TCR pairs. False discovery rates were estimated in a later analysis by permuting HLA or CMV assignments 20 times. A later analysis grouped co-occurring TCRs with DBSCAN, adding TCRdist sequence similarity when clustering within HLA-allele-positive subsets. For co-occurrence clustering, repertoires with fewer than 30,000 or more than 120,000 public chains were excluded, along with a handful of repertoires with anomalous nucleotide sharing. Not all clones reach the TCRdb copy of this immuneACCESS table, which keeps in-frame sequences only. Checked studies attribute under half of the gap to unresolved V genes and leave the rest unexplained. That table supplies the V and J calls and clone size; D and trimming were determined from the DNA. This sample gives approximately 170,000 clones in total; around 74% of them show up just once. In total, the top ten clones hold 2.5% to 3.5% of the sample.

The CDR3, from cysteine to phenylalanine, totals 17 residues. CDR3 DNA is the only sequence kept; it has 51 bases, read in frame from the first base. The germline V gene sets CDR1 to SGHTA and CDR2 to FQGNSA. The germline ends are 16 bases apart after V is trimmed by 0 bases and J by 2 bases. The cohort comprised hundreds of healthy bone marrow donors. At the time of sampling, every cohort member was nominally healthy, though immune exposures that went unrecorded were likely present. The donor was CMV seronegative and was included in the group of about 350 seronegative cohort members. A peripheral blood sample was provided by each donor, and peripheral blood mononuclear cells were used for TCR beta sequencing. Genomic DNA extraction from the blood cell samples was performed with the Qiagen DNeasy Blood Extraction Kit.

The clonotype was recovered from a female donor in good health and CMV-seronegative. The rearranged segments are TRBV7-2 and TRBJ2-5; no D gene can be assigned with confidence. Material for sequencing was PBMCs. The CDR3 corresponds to CASSLASWANLQETQYF. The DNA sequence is TGTGCCAGCAGCTTAGCGTCTTGGGCGAATCTTCAAGAGACCCAGTACTTC.